This TCR beta chain was recorded in a study of blood T cell repertoires in COVID-19. Study-wide context: COVID-19 samples from acute and convalescent phases originated in the United States, Italy and Spain. Sources were T cells, B-cell-depleted T cells, or PBMCs; the material itself was cDNA or gDNA.

The CDR3 has 13 residues. The V end was cut by 6 bases, the J end by 2 bases, with 8 bases between. Germline values: CDR1 SNHLY, CDR2 FYNNEI. Per the study methods: Amplification of reference gene primers provided the estimated nucleated cell counts. TCRdb keeps only in-frame clones here, not all; method: immunoSEQ multiplex PCR. D and trimming were read from the DNA, whereas the V and J calls and clone size are those reported in that table. Here the sample spans about 240,000 clones, around 86% being singletons. The source material was peripheral blood. The rearrangement uses TRBV2 and TRBJ1-3; D gene unclear. The sequence came from an elderly man with acute or convalescent COVID-19. The CDR3 sequence is CASRGRTGNTIYF. The CDR3 DNA sequence: TGTGCCAGCAGGGGCAGGACTGGAAACACCATATATTTT.